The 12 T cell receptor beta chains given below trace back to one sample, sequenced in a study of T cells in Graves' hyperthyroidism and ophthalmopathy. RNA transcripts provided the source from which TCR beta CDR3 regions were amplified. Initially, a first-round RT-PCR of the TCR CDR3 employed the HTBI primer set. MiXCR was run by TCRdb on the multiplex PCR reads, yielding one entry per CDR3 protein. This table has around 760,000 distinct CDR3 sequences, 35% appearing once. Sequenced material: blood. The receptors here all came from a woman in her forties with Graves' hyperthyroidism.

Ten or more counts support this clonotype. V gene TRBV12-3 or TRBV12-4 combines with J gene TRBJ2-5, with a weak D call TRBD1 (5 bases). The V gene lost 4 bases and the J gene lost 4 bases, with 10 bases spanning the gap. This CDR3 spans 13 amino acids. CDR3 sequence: CASSSVGLETQYF. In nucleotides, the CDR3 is TGTGCCAGCAGTTCCGTGGGGCTAGAGACCCAGTACTTC.

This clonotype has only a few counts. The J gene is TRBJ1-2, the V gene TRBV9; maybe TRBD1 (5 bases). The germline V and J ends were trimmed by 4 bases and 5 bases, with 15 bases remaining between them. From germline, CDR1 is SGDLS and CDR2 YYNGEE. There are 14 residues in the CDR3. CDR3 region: CASSYGATGYGYTF. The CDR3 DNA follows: TGTGCCAGCAGCTATGGGGCTACAGGTTATGGCTACACCTTC.

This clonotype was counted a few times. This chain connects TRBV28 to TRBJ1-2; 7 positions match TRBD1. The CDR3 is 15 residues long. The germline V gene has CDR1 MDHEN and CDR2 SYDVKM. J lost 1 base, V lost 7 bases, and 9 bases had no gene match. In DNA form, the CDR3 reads TGTGCCAGCACCGAAACAGGGGTTGGTAACTATGGCTACACCTTC. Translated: CASTETGVGNYGYTF.

As DNA, the CDR3 is TGCAGCGTTGCGGCTAGCGGGAGCCGGGAGCTGTTTTTT. It encodes CSVAASGSRELFF. This chain connects TRBV29-1 to TRBJ2-2; 10 bases map to TRBD2. The CDR3 is made up of 13 amino acids. In germline, CDR1 is SQVTM, CDR2 ANQGSEA. V trimming: 4 bases; J trimming: 9 bases; junction bases outside the gene matches: 5.

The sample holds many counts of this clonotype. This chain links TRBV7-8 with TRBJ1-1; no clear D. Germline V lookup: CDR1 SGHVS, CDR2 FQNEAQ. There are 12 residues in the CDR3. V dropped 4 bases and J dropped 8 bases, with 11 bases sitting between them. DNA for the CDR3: TGTGCCAGCAGCTACGAACGTAACGAAGCTTTCTTT. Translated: CASSYERNEAFF. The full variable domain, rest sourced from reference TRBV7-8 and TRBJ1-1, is GAGVSQSPRYKVAKRGQDVALRCDPISGHVSLFWYQQALGQGPEFLTYFQNEAQLDKSGLPSDRFFAERPEGSVSTLKIQRTQQEDSAVYLCASSYERNEAFFGQGTRLTVV.

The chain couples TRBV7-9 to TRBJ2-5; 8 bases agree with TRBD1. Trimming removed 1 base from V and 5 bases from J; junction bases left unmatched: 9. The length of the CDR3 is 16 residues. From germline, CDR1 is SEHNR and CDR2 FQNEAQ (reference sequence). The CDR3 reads CASSLGRQGKSETQYF. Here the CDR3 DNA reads TGTGCCAGCAGCTTAGGGCGACAGGGGAAGTCCGAGACCCAGTACTTC.

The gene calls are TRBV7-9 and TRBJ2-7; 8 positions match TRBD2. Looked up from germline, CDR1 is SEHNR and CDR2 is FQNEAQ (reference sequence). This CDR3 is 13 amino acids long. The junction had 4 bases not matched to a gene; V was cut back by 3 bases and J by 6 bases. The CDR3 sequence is CASSLAAGGEQYF. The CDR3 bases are TGTGCCAGCAGCTTGGCTGCGGGAGGCGAGCAGTACTTC.

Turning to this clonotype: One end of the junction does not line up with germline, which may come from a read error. CDR3 in amino acids: CAISESPRYGQPSATNEELFF. For the CDR3, the DNA is TGTGCCATCAGTGAGTCGCCCCGGTATGGGCAACCCTCTGCAACTAATGAAGAACTGTTTTTT. The J gene is TRBJ1-4, the V gene TRBV10-3; D gene unclear. The length of the CDR3 is 21 residues. Germline V gives CDR1 ENHRY, CDR2 SYGVKD.

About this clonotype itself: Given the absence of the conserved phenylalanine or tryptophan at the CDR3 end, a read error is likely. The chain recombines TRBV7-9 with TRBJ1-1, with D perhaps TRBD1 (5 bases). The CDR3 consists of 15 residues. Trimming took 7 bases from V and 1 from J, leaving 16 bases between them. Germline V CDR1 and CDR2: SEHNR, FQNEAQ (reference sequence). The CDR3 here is CASIISGRENTEAFL. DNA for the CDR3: TGTGCCAGCATTATTTCGGGACGGGAGAACACTGAAGCTTTCCTT.

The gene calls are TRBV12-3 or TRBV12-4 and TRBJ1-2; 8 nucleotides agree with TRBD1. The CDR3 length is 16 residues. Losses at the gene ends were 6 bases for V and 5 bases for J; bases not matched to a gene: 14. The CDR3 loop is CASSPTRTGTSYGYTF. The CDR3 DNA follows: TGTGCCAGCAGCCCCACCAGGACAGGGACCTCTTATGGCTACACCTTC.

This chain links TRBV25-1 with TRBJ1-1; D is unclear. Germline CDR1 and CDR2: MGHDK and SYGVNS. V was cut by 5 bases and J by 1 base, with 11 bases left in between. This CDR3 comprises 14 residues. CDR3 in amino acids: CASSSPSGNTEAFF. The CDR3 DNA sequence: TGTGCCAGCAGTTCCCCTTCAGGGAACACTGAAGCTTTCTTT.

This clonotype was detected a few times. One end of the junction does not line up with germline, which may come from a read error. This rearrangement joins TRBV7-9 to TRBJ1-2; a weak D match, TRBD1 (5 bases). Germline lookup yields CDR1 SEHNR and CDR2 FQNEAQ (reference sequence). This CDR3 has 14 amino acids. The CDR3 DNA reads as TGCGCCAGCAGCCAAGATAGATGGGGGTATGGCTACACCTTC. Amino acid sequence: CASSQDRWGYGYTF.